One sample yielded the 27 T cell receptor beta chains listed below, sequenced in a study of cytomegalovirus exposure and HLA in healthy donors. A multiplex PCR was run with 60 Vbeta primers and 13 Jbeta primers. Sequencing used immunoSEQ multiplex PCR; TCRdb keeps in-frame clones, though not all of them. The sample lists about 160,000 clones; roughly 76% were seen once. Sequencing was performed on PBMCs. The receptors derive from a woman aged 45-59 years in good health and CMV-seronegative.

The chain carries TRBV9 and TRBJ2-1; 7 positions match TRBD2. The CDR3 is made up of 13 amino acids. V trimming: 6 bases; J trimming: 4 bases; junction bases outside the gene matches: 4. Germline CDR1 reads SGDLS; CDR2 reads YYNGEE. CDR3 amino acids: CASMGGMYNEQFF. CDR3 in DNA: TGTGCCAGCATGGGGGGGATGTACAATGAGCAGTTCTTC.

V and J are TRBV29-1 and TRBJ1-5; 9 nucleotides line up with TRBD1. This CDR3 has 13 residues. The germline gives CDR1 SQVTM, CDR2 ANQGSEA. Trimming removed 6 bases from V and 0 bases from J; junction bases left unmatched: 0. The CDR3 region is CSVTGGSNQPQHF. CDR3 nucleotides: TGCAGCGTGACAGGGGGTAGCAATCAGCCCCAGCATTTT.

This clone was observed a single time. The chain has TRBV9 and TRBJ2-1, with D perhaps matching TRBD1 (5 bases). This CDR3 has 16 residues. Germline-derived CDR1 and CDR2 are SGDLS and YYNGEE. The V end was cut by 0 bases, the J end by 0 bases, with 10 bases between. The CDR3 sequence: CASSVGGRGSYNEQFF. CDR3 in DNA: TGTGCCAGCAGCGTAGGGGGAAGGGGCTCCTACAATGAGCAGTTCTTC.

This clone was observed a single time. V gene TRBV7-8 combines with J gene TRBJ2-7; 7 bases map to TRBD2. This CDR3 comprises 13 residues. Germline CDR1 and CDR2: SGHVS and FQNEAQ. V dropped 0 bases and J dropped 4; count of bases not matched to a gene: 0. The CDR3 coding sequence is TGTGCCAGCAGCTTAGCCGGGGGGTACGAGCAGTACTTC. The encoded protein is CASSLAGGYEQYF.

V and J are TRBV2 and TRBJ2-3; weak D call: TRBD1 (5 bases). Looked up from germline, CDR1 is SNHLY and CDR2 is FYNNEI. The CDR3 has 14 residues. V dropped 8 bases and J dropped 0 bases, with 12 bases sitting between them. The DNA for the CDR3 is TGTGCCAGCCAGACAGTGCGTAGCACAGATACGCAGTATTTT. Translating it yields CASQTVRSTDTQYF.

The chain is built from TRBV7-6 and TRBJ1-6; 7 positions agree with TRBD1. This CDR3 comprises 17 residues. The trim removed 2 bases at V and 9 bases at J, leaving 13 bases unmatched. CDR1 and CDR2 from the germline V gene are SGHVS and FNYEAQ. In DNA, the CDR3 is TGTGCCAGCAGCTTAAGCTCCACAGGGTCAGGGGGTTCACCCCTCCACTTT. It encodes CASSLSSTGSGGSPLHF.

V is TRBV4-3 and J is TRBJ2-1, with no clear D. Germline CDR1 and CDR2: LGHNA and YSLEER. There are 13 residues in the CDR3. V lost 2 bases to trimming and J lost 10 bases, with 12 bases between them. CDR3 in amino acids: CASSQTRFFEQFF. DNA of the CDR3: TGCGCCAGCAGCCAAACCAGGTTTTTCGAGCAGTTCTTC.

The chain combines TRBV9 with TRBJ1-2; unclear D gene. Trimming removed 0 bases at V and 2 bases at J, with 8 bases between. Per germline, CDR1 SGDLS and CDR2 YYNGEE. The CDR3 runs to 14 residues. The CDR3 protein is CASSVGGINYGYTF. The CDR3 coding sequence is TGTGCCAGCAGCGTAGGCGGAATCAACTATGGCTACACCTTC. The full variable domain, with the rest looked up from reference TRBV9 and TRBJ1-2, is DSGVTQTPKHLITATGQRVTLRCSPRSGDLSVYWYQQSLDQGLQFLIQYYNGEERAKGNILERFSAQQFPDLHSELNLSSLELGDSALYFCASSVGGINYGYTFGSGTRLTVV.

This chain links TRBV30 with TRBJ2-6; tentatively, D is TRBD1 (6 bases). The CDR3 spans 14 residues. With 1 base removed from V and 4 bases from J, the gap between germline ends came to 8 bases. Germline V lookup: CDR1 GTSNPN, CDR2 SVGIG (reference sequence). The CDR3 is CAWSEGVGANVLTF. The CDR3 DNA follows: TGTGCCTGGAGTGAGGGGGTCGGGGCCAACGTCCTGACTTTC.

The chain uses TRBV2 and TRBJ2-7; TRBD1 matches at 9 bases. Germline values: CDR1 SNHLY, CDR2 FYNNEI. CDR3 size: 15 residues. V dropped 6 bases and J dropped 0; count of bases not matched to a gene: 6. For the CDR3, the DNA is TGTGCCAGCAGATTGGGACAGGGATACTCCTACGAGCAGTACTTC. It codes for CASRLGQGYSYEQYF. The full variable domain, rest sourced from reference TRBV2 and TRBJ2-7, is EPEVTQTPSHQVTQMGQEVILRCVPISNHLYFYWYRQILGQKVEFLVSFYNNEISEKSEIFDDQFSVERPDGSNFTLKIRSTKLEDSAMYFCASRLGQGYSYEQYFGPGTRLTVT.

This clone was recorded only once. V and J are TRBV29-1 and TRBJ2-7; 7 nucleotides line up with TRBD1. Germline loops: CDR1 SQVTM, CDR2 ANQGSEA. This CDR3 is 15 amino acids long. J gave up 4 bases and V 6 bases, and 15 bases lay outside the gene matches. The DNA for the CDR3 is TGCAGCGTAACCCTTTCACAGGGGCGACAGTACGAGCAGTACTTC. Translated, it gives CSVTLSQGRQYEQYF.

The sample holds a few counts of this clone. The CDR3 DNA is TGTGCCAGCAGCTTAGCGGAAGCGGGGGTCAAGCAGTTCTTC. Its protein is CASSLAEAGVKQFF. The J gene is TRBJ2-1, the V gene TRBV7-8; 8 bases fit TRBD2. The CDR3 is made up of 14 amino acids. V dropped 0 bases and J dropped 11; count of bases not matched to a gene: 6. Germline CDR1 is SGHVS and CDR2 is FQNEAQ.

This clone was recorded only once. The gene calls are TRBV5-1 and TRBJ2-3, with 11 positions matching TRBD2. CDR1 and CDR2 from the germline V gene are SGHRS and YFSETQ. The CDR3 covers 16 residues. Trimming cost V 4 bases and J 1 base; bases outside gene matches: 5. CDR3 sequence reads: CASSPLAGGGTDTQYF. The DNA for the CDR3 is TGCGCCAGCAGCCCGCTAGCGGGGGGTGGCACAGATACGCAGTATTTT.

This rearrangement joins TRBV5-1 to TRBJ2-2, with D perhaps TRBD2 (6 bases). The germline CDR1 and CDR2 sequences are SGHRS and YFSETQ. The CDR3 extends over 14 amino acids. Deletions cut 4 bases from V and 6 bases from J, with 13 bases between. The CDR3 DNA sequence: TGCGCCAGCAGCGCCACTAGCATGGCCGGGGAGCTGTTTTTT. It encodes CASSATSMAGELFF.

The chain uses TRBV5-6 and TRBJ2-5; 8 bases are a match to TRBD2. This CDR3 has 16 amino acids. CDR1 and CDR2 from the germline V gene are SGHDT and YYEEEE. The V and J ends lost 3 bases and 5 bases, in that order; junction bases with no gene match: 12. DNA of the CDR3: TGTGCCAGCAGCTCCCCCCGTAGCGGGGCAGTTGAGACCCAGTACTTC. Encoded protein: CASSSPRSGAVETQYF.

The chain links TRBV5-6 to TRBJ2-2, with D maybe TRBD1 (6 bases). V lost 5 bases and J lost 6, with 17 bases in between. Germline V lookup: CDR1 SGHDT, CDR2 YYEEEE. The CDR3 totals 15 residues. Written as DNA, the CDR3 is TGTGCCAGCAGGTCCCGGGACATCCGACCCGGGGAGCTGTTTTTT. Translating it yields CASRSRDIRPGELFF.

This chain links TRBV18 with TRBJ2-3, with a weak D call TRBD1 (5 bases). The V and J ends lost 0 bases and 0 bases respectively, with 16 bases between them. Per germline, CDR1 KGHSH and CDR2 LQKENI. There are 18 residues in the CDR3. The CDR3 loop is CASSPPSKGLRSTDTQYF. The CDR3 DNA is TGTGCCAGCTCACCACCGAGCAAGGGGCTGCGGAGCACAGATACGCAGTATTTT. The full variable domain, with the rest looked up from reference TRBV18 and TRBJ2-3, is NAGVMQNPRHLVRRRGQEARLRCSPMKGHSHVYWYRQLPEEGLKFMVYLQKENIIDESGMPKERFSAEFPKEGPSILRIQQVVRGDSAAYFCASSPPSKGLRSTDTQYFGPGTRLTVL.

The V and J genes are TRBV2 and TRBJ2-1, with 12 bases that match TRBD2. Germline CDR1 reads SNHLY; CDR2 reads FYNNEI. The CDR3 is made up of 16 amino acids. After removal of 4 bases from V and 11 bases from J, the junction contained 12 bases not matched to a gene. In nucleotides, the CDR3 is TGTGCCAGCAGTGCCATGACTAGCGGGGGACTCGGTAAGCAGTTCTTC. It yields the protein CASSAMTSGGLGKQFF. Looking up the rest from reference TRBV2 and TRBJ2-1 gives the full variable domain: EPEVTQTPSHQVTQMGQEVILRCVPISNHLYFYWYRQILGQKVEFLVSFYNNEISEKSEIFDDQFSVERPDGSNFTLKIRSTKLEDSAMYFCASSAMTSGGLGKQFFGPGTRLTVL.

The gene calls are TRBV20-1 and TRBJ1-1; tentatively, D is TRBD1 (5 bases). CDR3 length equals 11 residues. CDR1 and CDR2 from the germline V gene are DFQATT and SNEGSKA (reference sequence). Trimming removed 6 bases at V and 8 bases at J, with 13 bases between. The CDR3 nucleotides are TGCAGTGCAAAACCGACAGTAGAAGCTTTCTTT. Amino acid sequence: CSAKPTVEAFF.

V and J are TRBV13 and TRBJ1-1; D is unclear. Germline values: CDR1 PRHDT, CDR2 FYEKMQ (reference sequence). This CDR3 contains 15 residues. V lost 0 bases to trimming and J lost 1 base, with 9 bases between them. CDR3 region: CASSLGGEKNTEAFF. The CDR3 DNA follows: TGTGCCAGCAGCTTAGGGGGAGAGAAGAACACTGAAGCTTTCTTT.

The J gene is TRBJ1-5, the V gene TRBV6-1; the D is unclear. V was shortened by 2 bases and J by 0 bases, with 8 bases between the two germline ends. CDR3 length: 15 amino acids. From germline, CDR1 is MNHNS and CDR2 SASEGT. The CDR3 bases are TGTGCCAGCAGTGAACAGAAAAATAGCAATCAGCCCCAGCATTTT. Encoded protein: CASSEQKNSNQPQHF.

This chain links TRBV4-2 with TRBJ2-3, with 12 bases aligning to TRBD2. V shed 3 bases and J 11 bases; nucleotides not matched to a gene: 12. This CDR3 region has 16 residues. CDR1 and CDR2 from the germline V gene are LGHNA and YNFKEQ. The CDR3 sequence: CASSQKTSGGRGEQYF. The CDR3, as DNA: TGTGCCAGCAGCCAGAAGACTAGCGGGGGCCGCGGAGAGCAGTATTTT.

This clone appeared a few times. V usage is TRBV11-2 and J usage is TRBJ2-3; D gene unclear. Looked up from germline, CDR1 is SGHAT and CDR2 is FQNNGV. CDR3 length: 14 amino acids. V shed 5 bases and J shed 1 base, with 10 bases lying between them. The DNA of the CDR3 is TGTGCCAGCAGCCCTGCGTCGGGCACAGATACGCAGTATTTT. It yields the protein CASSPASGTDTQYF.

The V and J genes are TRBV4-1 and TRBJ1-1; 11 bases are shared with TRBD1. Germline trimming cut 3 bases from V and 4 bases from J; bases unmatched to any gene: 7. CDR3 length: 16 residues. CDR1 MGHRA and CDR2 YSYEKL come from the germline V gene. The CDR3 loop is CASSHFGQGAGTEAFF. DNA for the CDR3: TGCGCCAGCAGCCACTTCGGACAGGGGGCAGGCACTGAAGCTTTCTTT.

The chain combines TRBV19 with TRBJ1-5, with TRBD1 matching over 7 bases. The germline gives CDR1 LNHDA, CDR2 SQIVND (reference sequence). CDR3 length: 15 residues. V dropped 6 bases and J dropped 2; count of bases not matched to a gene: 7. CDR3 sequence: CASRNRGVGNQPQHF. The CDR3 region has the DNA TGTGCCAGTAGGAACAGGGGAGTGGGCAATCAGCCCCAGCATTTT.

V usage is TRBV13 and J usage is TRBJ2-5; 12 bases agree with TRBD2. V trimming: 4 bases; J trimming: 3 bases; junction bases outside the gene matches: 6. Germline loops: CDR1 PRHDT, CDR2 FYEKMQ (reference sequence). This CDR3 is built from 16 residues. The CDR3 DNA is TGTGCCAGCAGCTCTCTAGCGGGAGGGGGGGAAGAGACCCAGTACTTC. Residues: CASSSLAGGGEETQYF.

The rearrangement links TRBV5-5 to TRBJ1-5, with unresolved D. Germline V gene lookup returns CDR1 SGHKS and CDR2 YYEKEE (reference sequence). With 2 bases removed from V and 6 bases from J, the gap between germline ends came to 12 bases. The CDR3 spans 14 residues. The CDR3 loop reads CASSFGGYSQPQHF. The DNA for the CDR3 is TGTGCCAGCAGCTTCGGAGGGTATAGTCAGCCCCAGCATTTT.